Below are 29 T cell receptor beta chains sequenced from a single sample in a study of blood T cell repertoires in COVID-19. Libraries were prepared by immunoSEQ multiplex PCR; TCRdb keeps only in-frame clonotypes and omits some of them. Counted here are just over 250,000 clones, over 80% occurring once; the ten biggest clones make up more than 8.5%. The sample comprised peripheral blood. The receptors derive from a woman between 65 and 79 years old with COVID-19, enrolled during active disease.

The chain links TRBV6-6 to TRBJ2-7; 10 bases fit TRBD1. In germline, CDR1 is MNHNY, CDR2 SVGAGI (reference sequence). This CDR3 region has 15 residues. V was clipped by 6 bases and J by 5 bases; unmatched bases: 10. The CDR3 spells CASRPPGTGVDEQYF. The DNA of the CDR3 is TGTGCCAGCAGACCCCCCGGGACAGGGGTTGACGAGCAGTACTTC.

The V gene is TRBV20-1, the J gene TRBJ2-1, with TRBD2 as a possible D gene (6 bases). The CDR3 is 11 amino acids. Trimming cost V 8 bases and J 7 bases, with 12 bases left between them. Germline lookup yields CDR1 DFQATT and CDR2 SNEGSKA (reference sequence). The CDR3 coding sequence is TGCAGTACATCCCGGGGGAATGAGCAGTTCTTC. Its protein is CSTSRGNEQFF.

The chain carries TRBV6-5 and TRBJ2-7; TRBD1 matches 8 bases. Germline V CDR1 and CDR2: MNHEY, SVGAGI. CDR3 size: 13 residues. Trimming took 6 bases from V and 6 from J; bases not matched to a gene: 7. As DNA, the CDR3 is TGTGCCAGCAGGCAGGGGGCTGTCGGCGAGCAGTACTTC. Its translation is CASRQGAVGEQYF.

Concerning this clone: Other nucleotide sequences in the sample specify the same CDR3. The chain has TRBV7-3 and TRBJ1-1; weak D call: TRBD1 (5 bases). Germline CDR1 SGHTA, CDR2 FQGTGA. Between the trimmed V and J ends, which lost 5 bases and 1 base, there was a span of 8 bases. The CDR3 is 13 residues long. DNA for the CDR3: TGTGCCAGCAGCGCAACAGGGAACACTGAAGCTTTCTTT. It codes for CASSATGNTEAFF. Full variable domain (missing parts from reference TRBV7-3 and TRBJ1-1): GAGVSQTPSNKVTEKGKYVELRCDPISGHTALYWYRQSLGQGPEFLIYFQGTGAADDSGLPNDRFFAVRPEGSVSTLKIQRTERGDSAVYLCASSATGNTEAFFGQGTRLTVV.

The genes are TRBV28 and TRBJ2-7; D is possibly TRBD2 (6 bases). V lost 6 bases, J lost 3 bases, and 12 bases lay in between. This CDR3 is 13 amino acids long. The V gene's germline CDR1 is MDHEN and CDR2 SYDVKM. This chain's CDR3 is CASSSGLSYEQYF. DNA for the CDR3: TGTGCCAGCAGCTCGGGACTGAGCTACGAGCAGTACTTC.

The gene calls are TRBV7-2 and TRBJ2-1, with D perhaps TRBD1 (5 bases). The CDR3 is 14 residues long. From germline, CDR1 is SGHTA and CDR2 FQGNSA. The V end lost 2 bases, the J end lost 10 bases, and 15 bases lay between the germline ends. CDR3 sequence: CASSLKTWGLEQFF. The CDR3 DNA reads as TGTGCCAGCAGCTTAAAAACCTGGGGCTTAGAGCAGTTCTTC.

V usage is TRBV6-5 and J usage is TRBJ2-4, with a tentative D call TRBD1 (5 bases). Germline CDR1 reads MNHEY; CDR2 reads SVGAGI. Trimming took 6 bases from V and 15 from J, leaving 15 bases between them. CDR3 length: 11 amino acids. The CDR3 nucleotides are TGTGCCAGCAGATCCCGGGCTAGGGGGTACTTC. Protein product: CASRSRARGYF.

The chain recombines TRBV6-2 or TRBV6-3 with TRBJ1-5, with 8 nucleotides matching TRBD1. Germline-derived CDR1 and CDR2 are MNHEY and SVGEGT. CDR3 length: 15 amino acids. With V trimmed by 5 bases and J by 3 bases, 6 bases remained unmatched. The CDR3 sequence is CASSQTGESNQPQHF. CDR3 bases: TGTGCCAGCAGTCAGACAGGGGAGTCCAATCAGCCCCAGCATTTT.

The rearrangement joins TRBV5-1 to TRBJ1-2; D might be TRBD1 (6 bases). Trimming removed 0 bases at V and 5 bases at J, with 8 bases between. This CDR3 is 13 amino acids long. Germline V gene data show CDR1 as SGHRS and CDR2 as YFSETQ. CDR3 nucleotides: TGCGCCAGCAGCTTGGGCACAGGGTATGGCTACACCTTC. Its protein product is CASSLGTGYGYTF. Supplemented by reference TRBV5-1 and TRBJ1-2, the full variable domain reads KAGVTQTPRYLIKTRGQQVTLSCSPISGHRSVSWYQQTPGQGLQFLFEYFSETQRNKGNFPGRFSGRQFSNSRSEMNVSTLELGDSALYLCASSLGTGYGYTFGSGTRLTVV.

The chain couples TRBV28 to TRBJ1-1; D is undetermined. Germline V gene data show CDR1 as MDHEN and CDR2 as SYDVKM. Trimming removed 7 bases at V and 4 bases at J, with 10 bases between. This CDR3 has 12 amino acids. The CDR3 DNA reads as TGTGCCAGCAATAGAGTGCGCACTGAAGCTTTCTTT. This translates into CASNRVRTEAFF.

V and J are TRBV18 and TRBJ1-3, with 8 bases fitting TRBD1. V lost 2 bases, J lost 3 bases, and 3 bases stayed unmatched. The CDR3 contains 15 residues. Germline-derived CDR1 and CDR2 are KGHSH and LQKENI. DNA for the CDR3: TGTGCCAGCTCACCAAGGGGACAGGATGGAAACACCATATATTTT. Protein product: CASSPRGQDGNTIYF.

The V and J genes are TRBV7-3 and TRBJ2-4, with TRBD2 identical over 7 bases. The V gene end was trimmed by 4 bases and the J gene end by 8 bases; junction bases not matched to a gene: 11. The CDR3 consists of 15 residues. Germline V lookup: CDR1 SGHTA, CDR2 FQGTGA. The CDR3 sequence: CASSSRPGGWDIQYF. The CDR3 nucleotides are TGTGCCAGCAGCTCACGCCCGGGAGGATGGGACATTCAGTACTTC. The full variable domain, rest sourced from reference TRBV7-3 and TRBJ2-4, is GAGVSQTPSNKVTEKGKYVELRCDPISGHTALYWYRQSLGQGPEFLIYFQGTGAADDSGLPNDRFFAVRPEGSVSTLKIQRTERGDSAVYLCASSSRPGGWDIQYFGAGTRLSVL.

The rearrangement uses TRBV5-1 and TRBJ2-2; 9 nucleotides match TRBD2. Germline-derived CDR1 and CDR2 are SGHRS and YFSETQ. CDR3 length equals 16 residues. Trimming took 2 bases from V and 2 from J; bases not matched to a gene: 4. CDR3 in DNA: TGCGCCAGCAGCTTAATAGCGGGAGTAAACACCGGGGAGCTGTTTTTT. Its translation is CASSLIAGVNTGELFF.

The CDR3 spells CASSTPWENSPLHF. The CDR3 DNA sequence: TGTGCCAGCAGCACCCCGTGGGAGAATTCACCCCTCCACTTT. The chain joins TRBV11-2 to TRBJ1-6; D remains unclear. Per the germline V gene, CDR1 is SGHAT and CDR2 is FQNNGV. V lost 5 bases, J lost 7 bases, and 12 bases lay in between. The CDR3 extends over 14 amino acids.

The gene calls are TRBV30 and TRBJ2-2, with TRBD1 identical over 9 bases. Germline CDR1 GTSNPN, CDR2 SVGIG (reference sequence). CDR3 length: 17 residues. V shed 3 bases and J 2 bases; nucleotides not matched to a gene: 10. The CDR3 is CAWSDDRGSVNTGELFF. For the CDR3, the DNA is TGTGCCTGGAGCGACGACAGGGGGTCTGTCAACACCGGGGAGCTGTTTTTT.

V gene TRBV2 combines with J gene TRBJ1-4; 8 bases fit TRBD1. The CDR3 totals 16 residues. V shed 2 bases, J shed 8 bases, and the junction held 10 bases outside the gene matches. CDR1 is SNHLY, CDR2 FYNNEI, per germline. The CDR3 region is CASSEQGASGGEKLFF. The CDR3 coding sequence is TGTGCCAGCAGTGAACAGGGGGCGAGTGGTGGAGAAAAACTGTTTTTT.

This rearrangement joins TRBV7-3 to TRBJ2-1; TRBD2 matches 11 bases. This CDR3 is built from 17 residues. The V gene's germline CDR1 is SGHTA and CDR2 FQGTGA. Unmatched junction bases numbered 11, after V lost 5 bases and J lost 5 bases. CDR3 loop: CASSRGMGLAAHNEQFF. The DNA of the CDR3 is TGTGCCAGCAGCCGTGGTATGGGACTAGCGGCACACAATGAGCAGTTCTTC.

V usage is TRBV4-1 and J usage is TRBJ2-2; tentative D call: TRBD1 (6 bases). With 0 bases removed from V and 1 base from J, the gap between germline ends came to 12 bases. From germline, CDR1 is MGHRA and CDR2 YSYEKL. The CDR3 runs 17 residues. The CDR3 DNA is TGCGCCAGCAGCCAAGATCTTTGGGGGCTGAACACCGGGGAGCTGTTTTTT. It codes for CASSQDLWGLNTGELFF.

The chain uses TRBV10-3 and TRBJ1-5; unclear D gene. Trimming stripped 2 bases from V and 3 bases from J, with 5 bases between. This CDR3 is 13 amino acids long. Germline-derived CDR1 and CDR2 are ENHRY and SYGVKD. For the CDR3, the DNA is TGTGCCATCAGTGAGACAGCCAATCAGCCCCAGCATTTT. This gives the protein CAISETANQPQHF.

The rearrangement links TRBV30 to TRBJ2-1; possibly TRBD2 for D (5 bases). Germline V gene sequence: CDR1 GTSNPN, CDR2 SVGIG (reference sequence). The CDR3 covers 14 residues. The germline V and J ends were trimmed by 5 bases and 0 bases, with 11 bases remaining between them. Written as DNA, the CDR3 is TGTGCCTGGGTGGCGGGTAGCTCCTACAATGAGCAGTTCTTC. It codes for CAWVAGSSYNEQFF.

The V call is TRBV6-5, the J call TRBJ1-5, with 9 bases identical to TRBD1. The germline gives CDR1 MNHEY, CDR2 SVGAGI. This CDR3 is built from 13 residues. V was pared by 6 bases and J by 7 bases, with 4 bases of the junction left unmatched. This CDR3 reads CASRQGAQQPQHF. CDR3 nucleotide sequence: TGTGCCAGCAGACAGGGGGCCCAACAGCCCCAGCATTTT.

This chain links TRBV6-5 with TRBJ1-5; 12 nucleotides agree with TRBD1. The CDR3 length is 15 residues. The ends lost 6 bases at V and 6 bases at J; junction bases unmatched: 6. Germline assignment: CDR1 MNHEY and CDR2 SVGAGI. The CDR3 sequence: CASRAGQGAVQPQHF. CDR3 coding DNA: TGTGCCAGCAGAGCGGGACAGGGGGCGGTTCAGCCCCAGCATTTT.

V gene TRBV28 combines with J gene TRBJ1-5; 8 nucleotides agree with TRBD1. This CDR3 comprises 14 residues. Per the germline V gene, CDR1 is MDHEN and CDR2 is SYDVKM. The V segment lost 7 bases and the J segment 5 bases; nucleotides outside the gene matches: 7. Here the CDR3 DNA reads TGTGCCAGCAACCCGGGACAGGTGCATCAGCCCCAGCATTTT. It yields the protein CASNPGQVHQPQHF.

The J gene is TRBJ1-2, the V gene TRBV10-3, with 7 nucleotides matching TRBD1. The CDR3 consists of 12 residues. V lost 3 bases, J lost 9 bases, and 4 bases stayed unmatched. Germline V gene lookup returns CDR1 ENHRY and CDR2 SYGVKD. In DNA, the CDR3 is TGTGCCATCAGTGACGGACAGGTTCGCTACACCTTC. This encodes CAISDGQVRYTF.

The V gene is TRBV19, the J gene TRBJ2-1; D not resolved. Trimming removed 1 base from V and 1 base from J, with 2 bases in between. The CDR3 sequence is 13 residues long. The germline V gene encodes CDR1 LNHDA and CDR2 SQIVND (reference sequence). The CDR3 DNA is TGTGCCAGTAGTATAGCTTCCTACAATGAGCAGTTCTTC. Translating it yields CASSIASYNEQFF.

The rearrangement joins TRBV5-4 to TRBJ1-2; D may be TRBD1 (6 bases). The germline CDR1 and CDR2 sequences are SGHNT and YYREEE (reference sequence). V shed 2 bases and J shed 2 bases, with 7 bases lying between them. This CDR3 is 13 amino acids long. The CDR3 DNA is TGTGCCAGCAGCTTTGGACAGAACTATGGCTACACCTTC. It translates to CASSFGQNYGYTF. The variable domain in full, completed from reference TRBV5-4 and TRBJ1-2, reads ETGVTQSPTHLIKTRGQQVTLRCSSQSGHNTVSWYQQALGQGPQFIFQYYREEENGRGNFPPRFSGLQFPNYSSELNVNALELDDSALYLCASSFGQNYGYTFGSGTRLTVV.

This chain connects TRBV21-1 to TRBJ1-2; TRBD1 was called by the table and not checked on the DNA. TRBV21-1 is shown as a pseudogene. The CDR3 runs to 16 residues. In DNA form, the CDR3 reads TGTGCCAGCAGCAAAGAAGGGCCAGGGGGAAACTATGGCTACACCTTC. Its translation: CASSKEGPGGNYGYTF.

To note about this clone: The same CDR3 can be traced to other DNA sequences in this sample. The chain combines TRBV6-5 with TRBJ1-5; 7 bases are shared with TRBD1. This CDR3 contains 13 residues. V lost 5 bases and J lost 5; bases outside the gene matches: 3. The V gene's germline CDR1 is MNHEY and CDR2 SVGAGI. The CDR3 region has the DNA TGTGCCAGCAGTAGACAGGGAGATCAGCCCCAGCATTTT. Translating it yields CASSRQGDQPQHF.

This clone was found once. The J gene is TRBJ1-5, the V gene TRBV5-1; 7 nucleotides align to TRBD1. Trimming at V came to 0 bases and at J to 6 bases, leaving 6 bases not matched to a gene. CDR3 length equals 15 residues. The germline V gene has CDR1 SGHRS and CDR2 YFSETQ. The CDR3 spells CASSLGGGAFQPQHF. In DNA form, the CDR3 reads TGCGCCAGCAGCTTGGGAGGGGGCGCTTTTCAGCCCCAGCATTTT.